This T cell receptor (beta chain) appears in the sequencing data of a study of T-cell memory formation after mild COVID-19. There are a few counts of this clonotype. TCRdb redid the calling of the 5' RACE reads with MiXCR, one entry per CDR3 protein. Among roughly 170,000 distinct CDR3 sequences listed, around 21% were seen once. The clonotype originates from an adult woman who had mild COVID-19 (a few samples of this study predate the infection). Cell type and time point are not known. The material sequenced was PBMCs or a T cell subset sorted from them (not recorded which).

The CDR3 spells CASSATGGSYNEQFF. CDR3 bases: TGTGCCAGCAGTGCCACAGGGGGCTCCTACAATGAGCAGTTCTTC. This chain uses TRBV6-4 with TRBJ2-1, with 8 nucleotides matching TRBD1. Germline CDR1 reads MRHNA; CDR2 reads SNTAGT. The V and J ends lost 4 bases and 0 bases, in that order; junction bases with no gene match: 2. The CDR3 sequence is 15 residues long.